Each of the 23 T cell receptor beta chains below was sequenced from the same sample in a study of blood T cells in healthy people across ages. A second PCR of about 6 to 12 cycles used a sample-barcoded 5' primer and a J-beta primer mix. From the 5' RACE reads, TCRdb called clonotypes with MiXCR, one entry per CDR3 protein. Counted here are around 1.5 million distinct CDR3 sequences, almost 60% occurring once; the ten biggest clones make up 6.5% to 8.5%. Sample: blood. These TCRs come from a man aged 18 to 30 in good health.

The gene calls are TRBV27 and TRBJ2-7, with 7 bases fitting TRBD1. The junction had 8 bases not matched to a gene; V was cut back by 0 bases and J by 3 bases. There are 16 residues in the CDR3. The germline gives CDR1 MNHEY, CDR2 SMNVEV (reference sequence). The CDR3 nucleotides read TGTGCCAGCAGTTTATCCTCCGGGACAGACTTCTACGAGCAGTACTTC. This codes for CASSLSSGTDFYEQYF.

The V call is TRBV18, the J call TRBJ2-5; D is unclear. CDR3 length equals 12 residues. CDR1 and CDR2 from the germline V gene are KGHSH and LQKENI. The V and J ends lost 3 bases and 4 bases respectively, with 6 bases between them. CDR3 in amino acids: CASSPAPETQYF. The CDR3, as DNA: TGTGCCAGCTCACCGGCACCAGAGACCCAGTACTTC.

CDR3 DNA: TGCGCCAGCAGCCAGAGTTCGTTGGGACAGCCTAACTATGGCTACACCTTC. Residues: CASSQSSLGQPNYGYTF. The chain carries TRBV4-1 and TRBJ1-2; 7 bases align to TRBD1. Germline trimming cut 3 bases from V and 0 bases from J; bases unmatched to any gene: 10. The length of the CDR3 is 17 residues. Germline V CDR1 and CDR2: MGHRA, YSYEKL.

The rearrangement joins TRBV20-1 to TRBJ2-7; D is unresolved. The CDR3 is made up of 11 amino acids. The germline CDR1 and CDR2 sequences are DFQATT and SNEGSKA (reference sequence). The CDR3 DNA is TGCGCAGCTCGGGCGATGTACGAGCAGTACTTC. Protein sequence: CAARAMYEQYF.

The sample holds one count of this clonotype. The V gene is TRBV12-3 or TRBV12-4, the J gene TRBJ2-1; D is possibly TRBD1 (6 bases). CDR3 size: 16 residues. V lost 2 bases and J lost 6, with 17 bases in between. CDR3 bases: TGTGCCAGCAGTTTAAGGGCAGGGGTTTTAAGCAATGAGCAGTTCTTC. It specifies CASSLRAGVLSNEQFF.

The chain's CDR3 is CSARASGQGLDIQYF. The CDR3 DNA follows: TGCAGTGCTCGAGCCTCCGGACAGGGATTGGACATTCAGTACTTC. The chain recombines TRBV20-1 with TRBJ2-4; 8 bases are shared with TRBD1. CDR1 DFQATT and CDR2 SNEGSKA come from the germline V gene (reference sequence). J gave up 8 bases and V 5 bases, and 14 bases lay outside the gene matches. The CDR3 extends over 15 amino acids.

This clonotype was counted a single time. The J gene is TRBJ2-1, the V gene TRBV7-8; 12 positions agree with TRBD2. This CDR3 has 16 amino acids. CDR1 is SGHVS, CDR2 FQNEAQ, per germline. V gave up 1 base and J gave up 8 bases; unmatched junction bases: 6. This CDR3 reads CASSLVGLAGFDEQFF. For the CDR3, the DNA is TGTGCCAGCAGCTTAGTGGGACTAGCGGGTTTCGATGAGCAGTTCTTC.

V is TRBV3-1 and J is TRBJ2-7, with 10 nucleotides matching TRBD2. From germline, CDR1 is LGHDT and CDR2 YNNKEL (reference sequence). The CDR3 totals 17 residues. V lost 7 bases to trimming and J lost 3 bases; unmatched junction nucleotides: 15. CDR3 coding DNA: TGTGCCAGCAACTCCGGAGGCTGGACTAGCGGAGTCTACGAGCAGTACTTC. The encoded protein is CASNSGGWTSGVYEQYF.

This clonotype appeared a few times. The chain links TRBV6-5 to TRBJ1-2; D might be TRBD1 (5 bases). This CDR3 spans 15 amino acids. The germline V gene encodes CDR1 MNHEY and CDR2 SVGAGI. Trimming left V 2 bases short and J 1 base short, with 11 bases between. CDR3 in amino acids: CASSYGAQFNYGYTF. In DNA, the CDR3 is TGTGCCAGCAGTTACGGGGCTCAATTTAACTATGGCTACACCTTC.

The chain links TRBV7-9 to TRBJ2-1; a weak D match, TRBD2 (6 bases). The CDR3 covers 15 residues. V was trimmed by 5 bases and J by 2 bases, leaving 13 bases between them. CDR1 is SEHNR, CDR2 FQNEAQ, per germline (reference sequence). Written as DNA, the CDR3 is TGTGCCAGCAGCAACCTAGCGTCCCCCTACAATGAGCAGTTCTTC. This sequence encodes CASSNLASPYNEQFF.

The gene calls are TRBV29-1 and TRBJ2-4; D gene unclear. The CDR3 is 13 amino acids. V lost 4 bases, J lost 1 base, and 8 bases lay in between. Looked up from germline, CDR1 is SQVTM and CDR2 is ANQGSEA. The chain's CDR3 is CSVVWGAKNIQYF. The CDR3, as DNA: TGCAGCGTTGTTTGGGGTGCCAAAAACATTCAGTACTTC.

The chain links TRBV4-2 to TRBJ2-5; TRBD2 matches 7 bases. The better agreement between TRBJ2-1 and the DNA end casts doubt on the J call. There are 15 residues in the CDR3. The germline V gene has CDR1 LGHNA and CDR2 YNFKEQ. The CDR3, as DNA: TGTGCCAGCAGCCAAAGGGAGGGCAGTCAAGAGACCCAGTTCTTC. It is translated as CASSQREGSQETQFF.

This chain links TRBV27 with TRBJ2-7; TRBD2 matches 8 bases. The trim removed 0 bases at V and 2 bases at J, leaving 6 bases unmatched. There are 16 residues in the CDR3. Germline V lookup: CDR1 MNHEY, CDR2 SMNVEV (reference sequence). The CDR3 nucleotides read TGTGCCAGCAGTTTATCGGTTAGCGGGGCAACCTACGAGCAGTACTTC. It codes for CASSLSVSGATYEQYF.

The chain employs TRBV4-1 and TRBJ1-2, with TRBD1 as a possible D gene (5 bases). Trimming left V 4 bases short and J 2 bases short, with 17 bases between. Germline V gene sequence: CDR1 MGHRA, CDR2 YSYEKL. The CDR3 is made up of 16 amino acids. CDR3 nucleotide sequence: TGCGCCAGCAGCCCCTCCACGGCAGGGTCAAACTATGGCTACACCTTC. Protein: CASSPSTAGSNYGYTF.

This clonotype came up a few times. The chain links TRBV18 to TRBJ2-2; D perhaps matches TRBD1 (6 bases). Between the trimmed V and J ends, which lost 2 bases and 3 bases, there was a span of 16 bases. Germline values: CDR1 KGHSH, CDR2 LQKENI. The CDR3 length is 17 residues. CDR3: CASSPTGNRVDTGELFF. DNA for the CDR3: TGTGCCAGCTCACCAACAGGGAATCGCGTGGACACCGGGGAGCTGTTTTTT.

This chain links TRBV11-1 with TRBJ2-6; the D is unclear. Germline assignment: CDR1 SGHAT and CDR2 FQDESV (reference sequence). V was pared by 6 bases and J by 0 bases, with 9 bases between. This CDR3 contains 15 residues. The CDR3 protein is CASSWTPSGANVLTF. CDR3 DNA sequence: TGTGCCAGCAGTTGGACGCCCTCTGGGGCCAACGTCCTGACTTTC. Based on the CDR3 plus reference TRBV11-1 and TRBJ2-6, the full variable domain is EAEVAQSPRYKITEKSQAVAFWCDPISGHATLYWYRQILGQGPELLVQFQDESVVDDSQLPKDRFSAERLKGVDSTLKIQPAELGDSAMYLCASSWTPSGANVLTFGAGSRLTVL.

CDR3 DNA sequence: TGTGCCAGCAGTTACGCGACAGGCTATGGCTACACCTTC. It encodes CASSYATGYGYTF. V and J are TRBV6-5 and TRBJ1-2; possible D gene TRBD1, 6 bases. Trimming removed 2 bases from V and 4 bases from J, with 8 bases in between. CDR1 MNHEY and CDR2 SVGAGI come from the germline V gene. The CDR3 consists of 13 residues.

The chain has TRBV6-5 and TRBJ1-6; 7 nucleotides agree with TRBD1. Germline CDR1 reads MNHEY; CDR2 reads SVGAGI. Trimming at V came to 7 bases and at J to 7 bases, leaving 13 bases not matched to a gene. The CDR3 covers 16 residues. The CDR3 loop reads CASTTFGGQRNSPLHF. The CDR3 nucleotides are TGTGCCAGCACCACTTTCGGGGGACAGAGGAATTCACCCCTCCACTTT.

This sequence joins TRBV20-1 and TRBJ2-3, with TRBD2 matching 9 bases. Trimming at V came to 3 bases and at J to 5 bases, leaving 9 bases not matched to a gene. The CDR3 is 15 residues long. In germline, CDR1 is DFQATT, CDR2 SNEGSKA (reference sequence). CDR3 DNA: TGCAGTGCTAGTGGCGGGAGGGCCAGAGAAGATACGCAGTATTTT. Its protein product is CSASGGRAREDTQYF.

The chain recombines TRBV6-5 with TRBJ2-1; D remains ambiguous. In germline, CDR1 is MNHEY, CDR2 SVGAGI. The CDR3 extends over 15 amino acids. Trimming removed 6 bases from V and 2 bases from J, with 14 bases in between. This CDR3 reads CASSPGRPTYNEQFF. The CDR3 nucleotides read TGTGCCAGCAGCCCCGGCAGACCAACCTACAATGAGCAGTTCTTC.

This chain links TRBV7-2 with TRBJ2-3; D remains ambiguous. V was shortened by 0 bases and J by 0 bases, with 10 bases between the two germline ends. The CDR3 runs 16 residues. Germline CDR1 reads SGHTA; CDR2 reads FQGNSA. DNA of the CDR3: TGTGCCAGCAGCTTAGCGAACCGTCCTAGCACAGATACGCAGTATTTT. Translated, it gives CASSLANRPSTDTQYF.

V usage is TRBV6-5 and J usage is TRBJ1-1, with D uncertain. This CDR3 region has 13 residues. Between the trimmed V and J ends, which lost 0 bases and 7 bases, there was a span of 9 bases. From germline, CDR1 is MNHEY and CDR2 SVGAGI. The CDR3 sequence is CASSYSGQSEAFF. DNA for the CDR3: TGTGCCAGCAGTTACTCCGGGCAGAGTGAAGCTTTCTTT.

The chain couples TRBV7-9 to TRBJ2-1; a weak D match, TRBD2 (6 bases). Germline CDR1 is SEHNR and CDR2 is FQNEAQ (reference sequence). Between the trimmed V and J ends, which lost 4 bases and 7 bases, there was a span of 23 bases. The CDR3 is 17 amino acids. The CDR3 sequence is CASSSRWGDAVGNEQFF. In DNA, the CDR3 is TGTGCCAGCAGCTCCCGCTGGGGGGATGCGGTCGGAAATGAGCAGTTCTTC.